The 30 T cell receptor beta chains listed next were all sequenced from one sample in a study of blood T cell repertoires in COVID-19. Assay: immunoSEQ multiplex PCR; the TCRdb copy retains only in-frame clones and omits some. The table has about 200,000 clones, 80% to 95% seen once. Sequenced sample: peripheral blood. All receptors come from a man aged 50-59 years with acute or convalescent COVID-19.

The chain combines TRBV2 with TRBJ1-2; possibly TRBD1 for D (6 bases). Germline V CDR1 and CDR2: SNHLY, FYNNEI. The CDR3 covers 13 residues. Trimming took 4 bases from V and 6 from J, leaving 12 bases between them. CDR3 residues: CASSVQGRDGYTF. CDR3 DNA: TGTGCCAGCAGTGTACAGGGAAGGGATGGCTACACCTTC.

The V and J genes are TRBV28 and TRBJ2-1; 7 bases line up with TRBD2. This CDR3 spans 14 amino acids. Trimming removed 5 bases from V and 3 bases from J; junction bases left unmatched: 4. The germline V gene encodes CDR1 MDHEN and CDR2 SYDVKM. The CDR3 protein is CASSSGMVYNEQFF. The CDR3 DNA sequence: TGTGCCAGCAGTAGCGGGATGGTCTACAATGAGCAGTTCTTC.

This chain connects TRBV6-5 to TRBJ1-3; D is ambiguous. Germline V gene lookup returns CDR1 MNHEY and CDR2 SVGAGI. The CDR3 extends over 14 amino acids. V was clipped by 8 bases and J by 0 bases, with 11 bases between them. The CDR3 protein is CASSRDSSGNTIYF. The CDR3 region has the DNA TGTGCCAGCTCCCGTGATAGCTCTGGAAACACCATATATTTT.

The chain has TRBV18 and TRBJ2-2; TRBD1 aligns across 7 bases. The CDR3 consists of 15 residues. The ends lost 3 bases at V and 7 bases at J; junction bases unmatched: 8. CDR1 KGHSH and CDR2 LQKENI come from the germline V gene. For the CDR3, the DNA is TGTGCCAGCTCACCGCAGCAGGGGGACGGCGGGGAGCTGTTTTTT. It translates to CASSPQQGDGGELFF.

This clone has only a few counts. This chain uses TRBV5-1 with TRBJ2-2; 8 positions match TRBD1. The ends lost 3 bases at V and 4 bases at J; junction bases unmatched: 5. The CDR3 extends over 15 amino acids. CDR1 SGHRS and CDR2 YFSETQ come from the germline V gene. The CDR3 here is CASSSGQGGTGELFF. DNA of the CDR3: TGCGCCAGCAGCTCCGGACAGGGTGGCACCGGGGAGCTGTTTTTT.

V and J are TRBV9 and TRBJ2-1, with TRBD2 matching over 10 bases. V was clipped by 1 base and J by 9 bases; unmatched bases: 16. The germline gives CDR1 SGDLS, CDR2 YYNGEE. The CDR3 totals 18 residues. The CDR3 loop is CASSVSGGESSGGSEQFF. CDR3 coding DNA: TGTGCCAGCAGCGTATCTGGAGGAGAGTCTAGCGGGGGAAGTGAGCAGTTCTTC. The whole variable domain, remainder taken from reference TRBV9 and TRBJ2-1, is DSGVTQTPKHLITATGQRVTLRCSPRSGDLSVYWYQQSLDQGLQFLIQYYNGEERAKGNILERFSAQQFPDLHSELNLSSLELGDSALYFCASSVSGGESSGGSEQFFGPGTRLTVL.

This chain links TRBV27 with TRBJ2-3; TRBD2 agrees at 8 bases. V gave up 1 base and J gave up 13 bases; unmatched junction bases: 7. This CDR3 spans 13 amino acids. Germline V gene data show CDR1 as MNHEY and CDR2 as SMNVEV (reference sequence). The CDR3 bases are TGTGCCAGCAGTTTATACCCGGGACTAGTGGAGTATTTT. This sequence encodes CASSLYPGLVEYF.

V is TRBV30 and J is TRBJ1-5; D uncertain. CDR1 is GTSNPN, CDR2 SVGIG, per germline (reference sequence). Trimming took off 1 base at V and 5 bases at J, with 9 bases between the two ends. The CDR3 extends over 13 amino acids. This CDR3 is CAWSATEDQPQHF. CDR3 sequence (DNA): TGTGCCTGGAGTGCCACGGAGGATCAGCCCCAGCATTTT.

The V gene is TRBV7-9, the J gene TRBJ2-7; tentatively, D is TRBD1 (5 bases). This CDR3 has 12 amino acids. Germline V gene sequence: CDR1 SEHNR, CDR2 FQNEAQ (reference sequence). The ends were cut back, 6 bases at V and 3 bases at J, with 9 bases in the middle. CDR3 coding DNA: TGTGCCAGCAGATCCGACAGCTACGAGCAGTACGTC. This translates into CASRSDSYEQYV.

The CDR3 loop is CASSSRTRLNEEQFF. DNA for the CDR3: TGTGCCAGCTCATCCCGGACTAGACTCAATGAGGAGCAGTTCTTC. The chain recombines TRBV18 with TRBJ2-1; 7 bases align to TRBD2. The V gene end was trimmed by 5 bases and the J gene end by 10 bases; junction bases not matched to a gene: 14. Germline V gives CDR1 KGHSH, CDR2 LQKENI. The CDR3 covers 15 residues.

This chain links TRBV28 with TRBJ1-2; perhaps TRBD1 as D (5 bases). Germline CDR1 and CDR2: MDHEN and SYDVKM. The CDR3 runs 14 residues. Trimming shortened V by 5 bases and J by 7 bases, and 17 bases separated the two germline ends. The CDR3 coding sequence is TGTGCCAGCAGTCTCAATCAAGGGGCGGCTGGCTACACCTTC. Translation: CASSLNQGAAGYTF.

The CDR3 DNA follows: TGTGCCAGTAGTGCCCACCGGACTAGCGGGGGAGGAGATACGCAGTATTTT. This gives the protein CASSAHRTSGGGDTQYF. This chain uses TRBV19 with TRBJ2-3; 13 bases match TRBD2. V was pared by 5 bases and J by 5 bases, with 10 bases of the junction left unmatched. CDR1 is LNHDA, CDR2 SQIVND, per germline (reference sequence). The CDR3 length is 17 residues.

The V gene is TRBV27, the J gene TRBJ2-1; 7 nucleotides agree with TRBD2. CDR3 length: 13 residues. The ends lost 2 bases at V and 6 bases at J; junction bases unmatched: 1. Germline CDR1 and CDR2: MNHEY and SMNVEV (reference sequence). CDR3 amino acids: CASSLGTTNEQFF. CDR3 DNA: TGTGCCAGCAGTTTAGGGACTACCAATGAGCAGTTCTTC.

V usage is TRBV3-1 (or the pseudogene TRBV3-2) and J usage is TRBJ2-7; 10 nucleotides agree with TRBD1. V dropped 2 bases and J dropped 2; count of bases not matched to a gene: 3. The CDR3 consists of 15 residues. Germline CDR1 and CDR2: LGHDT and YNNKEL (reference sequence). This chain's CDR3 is CASSQRDRGTYEQYF. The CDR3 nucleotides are TGTGCCAGCAGCCAAAGGGACAGGGGCACCTACGAGCAGTACTTC.

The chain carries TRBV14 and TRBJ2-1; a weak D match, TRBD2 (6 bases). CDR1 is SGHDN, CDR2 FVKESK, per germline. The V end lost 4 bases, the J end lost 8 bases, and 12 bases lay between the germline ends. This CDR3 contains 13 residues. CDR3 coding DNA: TGTGCCAGCAGCCTCGGGACTTTATATGAGCAGTTCTTC. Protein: CASSLGTLYEQFF.

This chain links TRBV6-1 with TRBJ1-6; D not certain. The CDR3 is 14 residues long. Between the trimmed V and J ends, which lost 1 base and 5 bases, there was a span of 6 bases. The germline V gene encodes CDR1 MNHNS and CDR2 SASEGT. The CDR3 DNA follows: TGTGCCAGCAGTGAAGTTCCGGATAATTCACCCCTCCACTTT. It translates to CASSEVPDNSPLHF.

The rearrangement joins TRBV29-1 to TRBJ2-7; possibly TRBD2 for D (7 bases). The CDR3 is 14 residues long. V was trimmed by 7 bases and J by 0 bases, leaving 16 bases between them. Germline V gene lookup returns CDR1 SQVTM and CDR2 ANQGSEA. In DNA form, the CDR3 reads TGCAGCGGGGGGGGGCGCCTAAGCTCCTACGAGCAGTACTTC. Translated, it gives CSGGGRLSSYEQYF.

CDR3 bases: TGTGCCAGCAGTTTGACGGGGTATAGCAATCAGCCCCAGCATTTT. Its translation: CASSLTGYSNQPQHF. This chain links TRBV27 with TRBJ1-5; D unresolved. The CDR3 extends over 15 amino acids. V lost 3 bases and J lost 0, with 9 bases in between. CDR1 is MNHEY and CDR2 is SMNVEV in the germline V gene (reference sequence).

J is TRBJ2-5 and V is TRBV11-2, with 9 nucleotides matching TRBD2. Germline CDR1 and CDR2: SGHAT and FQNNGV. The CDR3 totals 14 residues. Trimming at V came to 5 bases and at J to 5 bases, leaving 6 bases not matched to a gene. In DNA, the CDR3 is TGTGCCAGCAGCGGGCGGGGGGGCCCCGAGACCCAGTACTTC. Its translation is CASSGRGGPETQYF.

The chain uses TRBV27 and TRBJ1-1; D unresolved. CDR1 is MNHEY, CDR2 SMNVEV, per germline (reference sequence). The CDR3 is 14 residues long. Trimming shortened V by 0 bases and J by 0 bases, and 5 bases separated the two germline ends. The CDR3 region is CASSLSFMNTEAFF. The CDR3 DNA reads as TGTGCCAGCAGTTTATCGTTCATGAACACTGAAGCTTTCTTT.

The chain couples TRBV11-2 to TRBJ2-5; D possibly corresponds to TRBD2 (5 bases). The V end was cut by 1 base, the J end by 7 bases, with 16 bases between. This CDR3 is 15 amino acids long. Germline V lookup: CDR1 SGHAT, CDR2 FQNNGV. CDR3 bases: TGTGCCAGCAGCTTAGCCCCGGTATCCGGGGTGACCCAGTACTTC. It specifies CASSLAPVSGVTQYF.

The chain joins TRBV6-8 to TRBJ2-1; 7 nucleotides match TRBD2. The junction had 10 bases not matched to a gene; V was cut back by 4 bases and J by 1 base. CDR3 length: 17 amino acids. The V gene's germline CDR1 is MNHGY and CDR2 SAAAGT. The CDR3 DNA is TGTGCCAGCAGTTCGGTAAGGACTAGTACATCCTACAATGAGCAGTTCTTC. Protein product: CASSSVRTSTSYNEQFF.

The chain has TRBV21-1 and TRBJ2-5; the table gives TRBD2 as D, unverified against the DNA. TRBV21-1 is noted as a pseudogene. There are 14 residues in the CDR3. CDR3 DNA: TGTGCCAGCAGCCGGCGGGGCGGGGAAGAGACCCAGTACTTC. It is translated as CASSRRGGEETQYF.

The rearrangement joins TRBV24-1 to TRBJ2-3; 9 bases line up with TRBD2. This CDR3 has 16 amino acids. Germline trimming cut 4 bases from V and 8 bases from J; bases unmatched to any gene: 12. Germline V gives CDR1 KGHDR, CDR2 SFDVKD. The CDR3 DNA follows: TGTGCCACCAGTGACTCTAGCGGGATGGCTGGCGGTACGCAGTATTTT. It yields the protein CATSDSSGMAGGTQYF.

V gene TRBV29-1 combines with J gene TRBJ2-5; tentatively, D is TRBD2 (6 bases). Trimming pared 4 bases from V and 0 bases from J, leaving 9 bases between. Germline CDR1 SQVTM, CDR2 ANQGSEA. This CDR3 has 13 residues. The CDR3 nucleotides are TGCAGCGTTGGGGAGGCAAACCAAGAGACCCAGTACTTC. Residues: CSVGEANQETQYF.

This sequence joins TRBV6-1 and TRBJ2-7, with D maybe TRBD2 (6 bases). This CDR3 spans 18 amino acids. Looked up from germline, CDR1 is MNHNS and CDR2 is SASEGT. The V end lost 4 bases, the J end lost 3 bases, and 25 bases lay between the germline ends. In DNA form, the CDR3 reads TGTGCCAGCAGTGCGTTCCGGGGTAGTAGCGGAGCCTTCTACGAGCAGTACGTC. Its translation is CASSAFRGSSGAFYEQYV.

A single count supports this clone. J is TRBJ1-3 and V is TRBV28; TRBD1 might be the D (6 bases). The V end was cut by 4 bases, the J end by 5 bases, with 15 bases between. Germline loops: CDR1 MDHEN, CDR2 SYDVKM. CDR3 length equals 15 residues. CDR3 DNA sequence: TGTGCCAGCAGTTACAGGGCCAACCTGCGAAACACCATATATTTT. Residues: CASSYRANLRNTIYF.

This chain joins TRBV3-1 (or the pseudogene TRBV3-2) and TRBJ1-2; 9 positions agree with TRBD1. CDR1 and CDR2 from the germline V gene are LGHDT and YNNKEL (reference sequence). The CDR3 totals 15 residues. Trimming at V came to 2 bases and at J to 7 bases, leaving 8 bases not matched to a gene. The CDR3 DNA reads TGTGCCAGCAGCCAACCGGGACAGGGCATGTCTGGCTACACCTTC. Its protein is CASSQPGQGMSGYTF.

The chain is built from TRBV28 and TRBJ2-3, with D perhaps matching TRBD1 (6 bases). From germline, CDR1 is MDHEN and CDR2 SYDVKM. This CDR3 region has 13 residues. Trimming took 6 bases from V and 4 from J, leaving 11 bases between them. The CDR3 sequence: CASRSGDPDTQYF. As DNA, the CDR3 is TGTGCCAGCAGATCAGGGGATCCAGATACGCAGTATTTT.

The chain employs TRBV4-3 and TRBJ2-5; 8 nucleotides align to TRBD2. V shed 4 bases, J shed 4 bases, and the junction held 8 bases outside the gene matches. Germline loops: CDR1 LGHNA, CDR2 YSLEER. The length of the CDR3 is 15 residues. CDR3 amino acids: CASSRSGGGGETQYF. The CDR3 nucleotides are TGCGCCAGCAGCCGGAGCGGGGGTGGAGGAGAGACCCAGTACTTC.